This T cell receptor (beta chain) comes out of a study of long-term antiretroviral therapy in people with HIV. Study results and caveats: Blood was collected between the mid-2000s and the late 2010s, possibly under older ART regimens. Clones expanded before ART dominated the repertoire at all time points.

A word on this clone: The antigen is undetermined.

CDR1 is LNHDA, CDR2 SQIVND, per germline (reference sequence). This CDR3 spans 13 amino acids. Trimming removed 4 bases from V and 7 bases from J, with 13 bases in between. Running of the v3.0 immunoSEQ assay took place at survey level. Method: immunoSEQ multiplex PCR; TCRdb's copy keeps in-frame clones and lacks some. The sample yields 17,000 or so clones, over 70% seen once. Amounts of roughly 0.85-10 million cryopreserved PBMC were held in the samples before DNA extraction. Sequencing used unsorted PBMCs, obtained around 1.2 years before starting antiretroviral therapy. The rearrangement links TRBV19 to TRBJ2-5; D gene uncertain. This sequence originates from a man aged 25-45 years with HIV. The CDR3 loop is CASSTNGLGTQYF. CDR3 nucleotide sequence: TGTGCCAGTAGTACAAACGGCTTAGGGACCCAGTACTTC.